This entry concerns a single T cell receptor (beta chain). Germline values: CDR1 SGHTA, CDR2 FQGTGA. The CDR3 is made up of 13 amino acids. V lost 2 bases, J lost 10 bases, and 9 bases lay in between. Labeling with CFSE marked 200,000 or so responder cells, which were plated with 200,000 or so irradiated, violet-dye-labeled stimulator cells. Here immunoSEQ multiplex PCR was the method, and the copy in TCRdb shows in-frame clones only, minus some. This repertoire shows about 12,000 clones, roughly a third found once; its top ten account for more than 2.5%. The data belong to a study of graft-versus-host responses after intestinal transplantation. Study at large: Isolated intestinal, liver-intestinal, or multivisceral transplants were what recipients had.

Overall study results and limits: Recipient-marrow GvH clones were detected, some having first appeared in ileum or blood. Early after transplant, HvG declines were associated with peak levels of circulating GvH clones.

The receptor's source is a human patient who received an intestinal transplant. This material consisted of alloreactive CD8+ T cells from a mixed lymphocyte reaction culture, taken before intestinal transplant. As to subset: CFSE-low proliferating T cells sorted from approximately 6-day pre-transplant mixed lymphocyte reaction (GvH or HvG direction). The J gene is TRBJ1-6, the V gene TRBV7-3, with D possibly matching TRBD1 (6 bases). The CDR3 loop is CASSLVRGSPLHF. In DNA, the CDR3 is TGTGCCAGCAGCTTAGTCAGGGGATCACCCCTCCACTTT. Looking up the rest from reference TRBV7-3 and TRBJ1-6 gives the full variable domain: GAGVSQTPSNKVTEKGKYVELRCDPISGHTALYWYRQSLGQGPEFLIYFQGTGAADDSGLPNDRFFAVRPEGSVSTLKIQRTERGDSAVYLCASSLVRGSPLHFGNGTRLTVT.